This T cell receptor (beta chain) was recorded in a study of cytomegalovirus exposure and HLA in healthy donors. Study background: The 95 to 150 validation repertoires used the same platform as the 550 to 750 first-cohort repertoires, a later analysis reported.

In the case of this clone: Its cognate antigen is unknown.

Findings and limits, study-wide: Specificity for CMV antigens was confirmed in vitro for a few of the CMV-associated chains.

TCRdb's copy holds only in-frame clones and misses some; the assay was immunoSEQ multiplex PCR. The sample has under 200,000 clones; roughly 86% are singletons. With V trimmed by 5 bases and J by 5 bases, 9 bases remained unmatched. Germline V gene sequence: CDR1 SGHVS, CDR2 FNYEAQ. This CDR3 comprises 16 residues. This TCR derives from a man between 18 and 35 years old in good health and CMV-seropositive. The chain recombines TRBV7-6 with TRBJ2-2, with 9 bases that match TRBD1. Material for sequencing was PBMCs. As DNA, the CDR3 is TGTGCCAGCAGCAAGAGGACAGGGGAGGTAACCGGGGAGCTGTTTTTT. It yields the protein CASSKRTGEVTGELFF.